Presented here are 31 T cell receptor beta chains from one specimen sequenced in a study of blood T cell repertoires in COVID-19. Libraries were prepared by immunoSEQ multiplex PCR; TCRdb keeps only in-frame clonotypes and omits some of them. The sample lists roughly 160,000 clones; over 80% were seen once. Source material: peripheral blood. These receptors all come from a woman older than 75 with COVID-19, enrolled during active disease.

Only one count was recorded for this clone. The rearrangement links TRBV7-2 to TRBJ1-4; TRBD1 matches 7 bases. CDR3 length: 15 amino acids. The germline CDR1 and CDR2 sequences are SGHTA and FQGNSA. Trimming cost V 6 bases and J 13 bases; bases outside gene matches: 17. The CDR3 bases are TGTGCCAGCAGTCTGGGCGGGACAGCTATTAGGGGACTGTTTTTT. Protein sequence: CASSLGGTAIRGLFF.

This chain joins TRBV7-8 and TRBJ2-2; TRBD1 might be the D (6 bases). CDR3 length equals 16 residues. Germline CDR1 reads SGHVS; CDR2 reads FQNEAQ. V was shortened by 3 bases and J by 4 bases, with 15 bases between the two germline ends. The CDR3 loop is CASSFSQGGVTGELFF. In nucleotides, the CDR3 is TGTGCCAGCAGCTTCTCACAGGGCGGCGTCACCGGGGAGCTGTTTTTT.

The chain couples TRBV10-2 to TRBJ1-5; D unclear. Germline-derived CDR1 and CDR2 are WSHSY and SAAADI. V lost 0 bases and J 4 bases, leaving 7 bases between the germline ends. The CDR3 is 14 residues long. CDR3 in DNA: TGCGCCAGCAGTGAGTCGGGCCTTAATCAGCCCCAGCATTTT. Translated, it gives CASSESGLNQPQHF.

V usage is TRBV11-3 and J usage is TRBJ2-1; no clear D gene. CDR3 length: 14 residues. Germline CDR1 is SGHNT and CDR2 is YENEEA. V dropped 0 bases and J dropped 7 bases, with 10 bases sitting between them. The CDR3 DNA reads TGTGCCAGCAGCTTAGACAGTTATGGTAATGAGCAGTTCTTC. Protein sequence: CASSLDSYGNEQFF.

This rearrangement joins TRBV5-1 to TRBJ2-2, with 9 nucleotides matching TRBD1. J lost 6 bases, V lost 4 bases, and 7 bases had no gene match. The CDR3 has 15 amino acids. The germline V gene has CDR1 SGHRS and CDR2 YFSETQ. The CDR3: CASSRDREGAGELFF. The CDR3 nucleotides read TGCGCCAGCAGCCGGGACAGGGAGGGGGCCGGGGAGCTGTTTTTT.

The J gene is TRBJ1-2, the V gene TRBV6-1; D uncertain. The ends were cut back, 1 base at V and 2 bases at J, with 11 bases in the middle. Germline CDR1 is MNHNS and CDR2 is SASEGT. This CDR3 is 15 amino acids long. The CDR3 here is CASSEDFRWNYGYTF. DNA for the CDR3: TGTGCCAGCAGTGAAGATTTCCGGTGGAACTATGGCTACACCTTC.

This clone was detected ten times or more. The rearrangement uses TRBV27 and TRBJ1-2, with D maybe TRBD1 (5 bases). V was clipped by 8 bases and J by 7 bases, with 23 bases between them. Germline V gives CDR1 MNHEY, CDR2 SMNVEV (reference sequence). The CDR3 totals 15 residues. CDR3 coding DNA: TGTGCCAGCGCAACTCTTAGGCGGGACGGGAGTGGCTACACCTTC. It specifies CASATLRRDGSGYTF.

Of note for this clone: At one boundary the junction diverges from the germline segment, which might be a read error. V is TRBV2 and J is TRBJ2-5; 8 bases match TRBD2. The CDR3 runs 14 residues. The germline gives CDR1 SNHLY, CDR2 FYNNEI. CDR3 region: CASSPSGTRGSLDF. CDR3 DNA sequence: TGTGCCAGCAGTCCCTCCGGGACTAGGGGTTCCCTGGACTTC.

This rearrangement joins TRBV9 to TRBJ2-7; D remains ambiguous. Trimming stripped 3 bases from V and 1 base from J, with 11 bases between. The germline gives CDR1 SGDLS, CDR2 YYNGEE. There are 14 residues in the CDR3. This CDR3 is CASSGVVPSYEQYF. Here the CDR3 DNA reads TGTGCCAGCAGCGGAGTGGTCCCTTCCTACGAGCAGTACTTC.

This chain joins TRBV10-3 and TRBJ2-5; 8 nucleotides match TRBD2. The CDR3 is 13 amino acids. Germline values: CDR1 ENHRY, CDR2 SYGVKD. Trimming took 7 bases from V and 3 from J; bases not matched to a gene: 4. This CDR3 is CAINPGGEETQYF. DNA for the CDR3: TGTGCCATCAACCCGGGGGGGGAAGAGACCCAGTACTTC.

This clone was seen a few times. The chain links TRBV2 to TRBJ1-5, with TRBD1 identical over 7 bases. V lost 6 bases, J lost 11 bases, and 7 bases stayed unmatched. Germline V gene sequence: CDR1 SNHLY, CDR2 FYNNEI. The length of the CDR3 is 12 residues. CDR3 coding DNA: TGTGCCAGCAGGGGGACAGAAAGGTCCCAGCATTTT. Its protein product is CASRGTERSQHF. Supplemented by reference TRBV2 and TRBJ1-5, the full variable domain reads EPEVTQTPSHQVTQMGQEVILRCVPISNHLYFYWYRQILGQKVEFLVSFYNNEISEKSEIFDDQFSVERPDGSNFTLKIRSTKLEDSAMYFCASRGTERSQHFGDGTRLSIL.

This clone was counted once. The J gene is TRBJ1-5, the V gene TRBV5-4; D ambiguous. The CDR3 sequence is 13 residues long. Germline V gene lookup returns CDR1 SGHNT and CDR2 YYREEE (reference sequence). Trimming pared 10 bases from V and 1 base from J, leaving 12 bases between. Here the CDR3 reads CAPQLQSNQPQHF. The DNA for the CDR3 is TGTGCCCCACAGCTACAAAGCAATCAGCCCCAGCATTTT.

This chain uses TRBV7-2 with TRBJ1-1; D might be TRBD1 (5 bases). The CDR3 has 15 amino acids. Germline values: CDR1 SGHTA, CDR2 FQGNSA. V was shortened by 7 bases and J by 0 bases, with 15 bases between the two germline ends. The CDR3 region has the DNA TGTGCCAGCAATATAGGGGCAGGCATGAACACTGAAGCTTTCTTT. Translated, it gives CASNIGAGMNTEAFF.

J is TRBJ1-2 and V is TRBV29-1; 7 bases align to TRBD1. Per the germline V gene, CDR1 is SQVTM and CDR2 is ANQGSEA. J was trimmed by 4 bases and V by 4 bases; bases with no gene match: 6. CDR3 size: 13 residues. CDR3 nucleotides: TGCAGCGTTGGGTCAGGGACAGTCTATGGCTACACCTTC. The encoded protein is CSVGSGTVYGYTF.

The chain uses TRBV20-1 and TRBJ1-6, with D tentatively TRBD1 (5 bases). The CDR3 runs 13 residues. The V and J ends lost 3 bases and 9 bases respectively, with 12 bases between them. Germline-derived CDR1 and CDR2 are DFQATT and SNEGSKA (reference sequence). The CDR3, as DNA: TGCAGTGCTAGTAACCAGGGAGGTTCACCCCTCCACTTT. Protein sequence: CSASNQGGSPLHF.

The CDR3 protein is CASSLGHDTGELFF. The CDR3 DNA reads as TGCGCCAGCAGCTTGGGACACGATACCGGGGAGCTGTTTTTT. The gene calls are TRBV5-1 and TRBJ2-2; no firm D call. The germline V gene has CDR1 SGHRS and CDR2 YFSETQ. The germline V and J ends were trimmed by 0 bases and 5 bases, with 8 bases remaining between them. This CDR3 comprises 14 residues.

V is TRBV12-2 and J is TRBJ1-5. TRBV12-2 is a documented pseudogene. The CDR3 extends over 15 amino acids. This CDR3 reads CASRLAAGRCKPQHF. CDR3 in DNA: TGTGCAAGTCGCTTGGCTGCGGGACGTTGCAAGCCCCAGCATTTT.

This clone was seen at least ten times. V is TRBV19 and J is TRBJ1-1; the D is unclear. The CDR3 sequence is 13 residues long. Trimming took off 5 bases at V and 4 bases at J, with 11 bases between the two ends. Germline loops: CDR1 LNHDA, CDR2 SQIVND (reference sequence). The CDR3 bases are TGTGCCAGTAGTGATTGGGAGGGCACTGAAGCTTTCTTT. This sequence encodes CASSDWEGTEAFF.

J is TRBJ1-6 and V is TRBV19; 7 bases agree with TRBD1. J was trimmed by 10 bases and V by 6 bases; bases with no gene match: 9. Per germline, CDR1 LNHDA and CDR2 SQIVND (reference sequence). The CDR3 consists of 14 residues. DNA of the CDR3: TGTGCCAGTAGCGGACAGGCGGTCGGATCACCCCTCCACTTT. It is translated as CASSGQAVGSPLHF. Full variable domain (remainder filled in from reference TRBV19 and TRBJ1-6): DGGITQSPKYLFRKEGQNVTLSCEQNLNHDAMYWYRQDPGQGLRLIYYSQIVNDFQKGDIAEGYSVSREKKESFPLTVTSAQKNPTAFYLCASSGQAVGSPLHFGNGTRLTVT.

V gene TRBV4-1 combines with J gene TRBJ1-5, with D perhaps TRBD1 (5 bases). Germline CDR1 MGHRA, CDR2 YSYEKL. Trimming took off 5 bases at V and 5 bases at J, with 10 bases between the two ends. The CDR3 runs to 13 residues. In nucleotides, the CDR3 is TGCGCCAGCAGCTTGACAGTGGATCAGCCCCAGCATTTT. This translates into CASSLTVDQPQHF.

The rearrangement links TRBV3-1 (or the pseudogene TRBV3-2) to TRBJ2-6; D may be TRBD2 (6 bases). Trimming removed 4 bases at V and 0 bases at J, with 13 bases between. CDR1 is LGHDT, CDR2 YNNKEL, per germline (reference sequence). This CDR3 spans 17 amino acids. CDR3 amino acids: CASSPTGLTSGANVLTF. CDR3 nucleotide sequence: TGTGCCAGCAGCCCCACGGGACTGACCTCTGGGGCCAACGTCCTGACTTTC.

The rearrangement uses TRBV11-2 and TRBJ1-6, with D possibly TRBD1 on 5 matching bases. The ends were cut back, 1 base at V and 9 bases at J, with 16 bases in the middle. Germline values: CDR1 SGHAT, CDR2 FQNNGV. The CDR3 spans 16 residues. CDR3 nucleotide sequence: TGTGCCAGCAGCTTAGCGGGCCCGGACAACGCTTCACCCCTCCACTTT. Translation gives CASSLAGPDNASPLHF.

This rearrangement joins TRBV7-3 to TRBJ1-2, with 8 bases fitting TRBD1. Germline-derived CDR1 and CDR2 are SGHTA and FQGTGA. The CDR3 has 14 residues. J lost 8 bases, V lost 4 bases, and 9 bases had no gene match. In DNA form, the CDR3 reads TGTGCCAGCAGCTCTTCAGGGGGCCTCGACGGCTACACCTTC. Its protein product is CASSSSGGLDGYTF. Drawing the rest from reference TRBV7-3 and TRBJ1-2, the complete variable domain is GAGVSQTPSNKVTEKGKYVELRCDPISGHTALYWYRQSLGQGPEFLIYFQGTGAADDSGLPNDRFFAVRPEGSVSTLKIQRTERGDSAVYLCASSSSGGLDGYTFGSGTRLTVV.

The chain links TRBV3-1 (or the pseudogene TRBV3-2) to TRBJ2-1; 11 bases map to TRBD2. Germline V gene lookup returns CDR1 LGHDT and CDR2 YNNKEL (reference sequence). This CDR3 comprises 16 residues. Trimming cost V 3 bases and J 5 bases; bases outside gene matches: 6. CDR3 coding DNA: TGTGCCAGCAGCCATTGGGCTAGCGGGGGGAACAATGAGCAGTTCTTC. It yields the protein CASSHWASGGNNEQFF.

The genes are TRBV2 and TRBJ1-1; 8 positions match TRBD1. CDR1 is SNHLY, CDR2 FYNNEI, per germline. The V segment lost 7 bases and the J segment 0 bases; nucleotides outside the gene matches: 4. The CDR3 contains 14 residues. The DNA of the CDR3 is TGTGCCAGCACTAAACAGGGGGTGAACACTGAAGCTTTCTTT. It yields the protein CASTKQGVNTEAFF. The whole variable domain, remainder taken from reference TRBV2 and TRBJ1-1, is EPEVTQTPSHQVTQMGQEVILRCVPISNHLYFYWYRQILGQKVEFLVSFYNNEISEKSEIFDDQFSVERPDGSNFTLKIRSTKLEDSAMYFCASTKQGVNTEAFFGQGTRLTVV.

For the CDR3, the DNA is TGTGCCAGCCAGGACAGGCATGGGGAGACCCAGTACTTC. As protein: CASQDRHGETQYF. V usage is TRBV2 and J usage is TRBJ2-5; 7 bases match TRBD1. J lost 5 bases, V lost 8 bases, and 8 bases had no gene match. This CDR3 has 13 residues. Germline V gene data show CDR1 as SNHLY and CDR2 as FYNNEI.

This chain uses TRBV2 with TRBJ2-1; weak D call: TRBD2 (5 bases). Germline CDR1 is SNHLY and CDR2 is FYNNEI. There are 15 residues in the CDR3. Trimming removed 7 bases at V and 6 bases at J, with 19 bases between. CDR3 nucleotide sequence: TGTGCCAGCACATTAGTAGCGCGATCGACCAATGAGCAGTTCTTC. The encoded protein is CASTLVARSTNEQFF.

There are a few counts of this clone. This CDR3 is CASSLAGTGSGNTIYF. The CDR3 DNA follows: TGTGCCAGCAGCTTGGCCGGGACAGGCTCTGGAAACACCATATATTTT. The V gene is TRBV5-5, the J gene TRBJ1-3; 8 nucleotides line up with TRBD1. Germline CDR1 is SGHKS and CDR2 is YYEKEE (reference sequence). The V segment lost 0 bases and the J segment 0 bases; nucleotides outside the gene matches: 2. The CDR3 runs to 16 residues. The variable domain in full, completed from reference TRBV5-5 and TRBJ1-3, reads DAGVTQSPTHLIKTRGQQVTLRCSPISGHKSVSWYQQVLGQGPQFIFQYYEKEERGRGNFPDRFSARQFPNYSSELNVNALLLGDSALYLCASSLAGTGSGNTIYFGEGSWLTVV.

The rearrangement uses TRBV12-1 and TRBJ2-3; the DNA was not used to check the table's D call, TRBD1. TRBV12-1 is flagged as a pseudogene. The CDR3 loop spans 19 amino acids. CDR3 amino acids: CASSLPTGTGGTSTDTQYF. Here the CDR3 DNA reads TGTGCCAGCAGCCTACCAACCGGGACAGGGGGGACTAGCACAGATACGCAGTATTTT.

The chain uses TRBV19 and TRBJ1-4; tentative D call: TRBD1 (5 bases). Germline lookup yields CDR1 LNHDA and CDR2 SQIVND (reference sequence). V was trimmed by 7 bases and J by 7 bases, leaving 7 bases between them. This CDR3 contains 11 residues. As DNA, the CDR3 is TGTGCCAGTAATCAGGGTGAAAAACTGTTTTTT. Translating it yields CASNQGEKLFF.

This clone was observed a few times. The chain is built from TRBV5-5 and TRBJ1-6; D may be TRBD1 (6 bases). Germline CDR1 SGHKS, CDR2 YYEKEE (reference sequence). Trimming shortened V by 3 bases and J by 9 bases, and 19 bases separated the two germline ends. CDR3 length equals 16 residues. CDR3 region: CASSYLGGAASSPLHF. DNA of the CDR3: TGTGCCAGCAGCTACCTGGGGGGGGCTGCAAGTTCACCCCTCCACTTT.